This is a list of T cell receptor beta chains from one sample in a study of blood T cell repertoires in COVID-19. Only in-frame clones appear in the TCRdb table, and some are missing; sequencing was by immunoSEQ multiplex PCR. The sample lists approximately 200,000 clones; roughly nine tenths were seen once. Sequenced material: peripheral blood. The receptors were sampled from a woman between 50 and 59 years old with acute or convalescent COVID-19. Both conserved end residues are part of each CDR3. D genes are given only for firm matches. Clone size is stated in some rows and not others, as once, few, many or a class when expanded.

clone_size	d_call	v_call	j_call	cdr3_aa	cdr3_nt
.	TRBD1	TRBV19	TRBJ2-7	CASSVDRGVEQYF	TGTGCCAGTAGTGTTGACAGGGGGGTCGAGCAGTACTTC
.	.	TRBV6-2/TRBV6-3	TRBJ2-2	CASSYSSYTGELFF	TGTGCCAGCAGTTACTCAAGCTACACCGGGGAGCTGTTTTTT
.	TRBD1	TRBV5-4	TRBJ1-6	CASSLDRQGLSPLHF	TGTGCCAGCAGCTTGGATCGACAGGGGCTTTCACCCCTCCACTTT
.	TRBD1	TRBV9	TRBJ2-7	CASSVSGQGSYEQYF	TGTGCCAGCAGCGTGTCGGGACAGGGCTCCTACGAGCAGTACTTC
few	.	TRBV7-9	TRBJ1-5	CASSLAGGSNQPQHF	TGTGCCAGCAGCTTAGCAGGGGGAAGCAATCAGCCCCAGCATTTT
.	TRBD2	TRBV10-3	TRBJ2-1	CATLTSGGNEQFF	TGTGCCACCCTGACTAGCGGGGGCAATGAGCAGTTCTTC
.	TRBD1	TRBV6-2/TRBV6-3	TRBJ2-1	CASSLGQGVYNEQFF	TGTGCCAGCAGTTTAGGACAGGGGGTTTACAATGAGCAGTTCTTC
once	.	TRBV7-2	TRBJ1-3	CASSQTPGNTIYF	TGTGCCAGCAGCCAGACACCTGGAAACACCATATATTTT
.	.	TRBV7-2	TRBJ1-5	CASSLKGAGEHQPQHF	TGTGCCAGCAGCTTAAAGGGTGCAGGGGAACATCAGCCCCAGCATTTT
.	.	TRBV4-1	TRBJ2-2	CASSQTGTGDTGELFF	TGCGCCAGCAGCCAGACGGGAACGGGGGATACCGGGGAGCTGTTTTTT
.	TRBD1	TRBV2	TRBJ2-3	CASNLQGEVADTQYF	TGTGCCAGCAACCTACAGGGGGAGGTTGCAGATACGCAGTATTTT
.	TRBD1	TRBV6-2/TRBV6-3	TRBJ2-1	CASSYLGTGHNEQFF	TGTGCCAGCAGTTACTTGGGGACAGGGCACAATGAGCAGTTCTTC
.	TRBD1	TRBV18	TRBJ2-5	CASSPSSTGQETQYF	TGTGCCAGCTCACCATCATCGACAGGGCAAGAGACCCAGTACTTC
.	.	TRBV29-1	TRBJ2-5	CSVVGGEETQYF	TGCAGCGTTGTAGGGGGGGAGGAGACCCAGTACTTC
.	.	TRBV5-6	TRBJ2-3	CASSLYDTQYF	TGTGCCAGCAGCTTATATGATACGCAGTATTTT
.	.	TRBV19	TRBJ2-1	CASTDTLVDEQFF	TGTGCCAGTACCGACACCCTTGTCGATGAGCAGTTCTTC
.	.	TRBV30	TRBJ2-1	CAWSLSPLTEQFF	TGTGCCTGGAGTTTGAGTCCACTAACTGAGCAGTTCTTC
.	TRBD1	TRBV6-2/TRBV6-3	TRBJ2-1	CASSPAQGASYNEQFF	TGTGCCAGCAGTCCGGCACAGGGGGCTAGCTACAATGAGCAGTTCTTC
.	.	TRBV4-3	TRBJ2-3	CASSQASLAYTDTQYF	TGCGCCAGCAGCCAAGCATCGCTAGCCTACACAGATACGCAGTATTTT
.	TRBD2	TRBV11-3	TRBJ2-1	CASSKTSGNRDEQFF	TGTGCCAGCAGCAAAACTAGCGGGAATCGCGATGAGCAGTTCTTC
.	TRBD1	TRBV5-1	TRBJ1-2	CASSSGQGTGYTF	TGCGCCAGCAGCTCCGGACAGGGTACTGGCTACACCTTC
once	.	TRBV7-8	TRBJ1-5	CASSLDGFGGFNQPQHF	TGTGCCAGCAGCTTAGATGGATTCGGGGGTTTCAATCAGCCCCAGCATTTT
many	.	TRBV4-2	TRBJ2-7	CASSRREATEQYF	TGTGCCAGCAGCCGACGAGAGGCGACCGAGCAGTACTTC
.	TRBD1	TRBV10-3	TRBJ1-1	CAIKLTGEGTEAFF	TGTGCCATCAAACTCACAGGGGAAGGAACTGAAGCTTTCTTT
few	TRBD2	TRBV7-2	TRBJ2-4	CASSKAGGPNIQYF	TGTGCCAGCAGCAAAGCGGGGGGCCCAAACATTCAGTACTTC
.	.	TRBV18	TRBJ1-1	CASSPGPGMRTEAFF	TGTGCCAGCTCACCTGGTCCCGGGATGCGCACTGAAGCTTTCTTT
few	.	TRBV5-6	TRBJ1-6	CASGYREKNSPLHF	TGTGCCAGCGGCTACAGGGAAAAAAATTCACCCCTCCACTTT
.	.	TRBV6-1	TRBJ1-1	CASSETRGTEAFF	TGTGCCAGCAGTGAAACTCGAGGCACTGAAGCTTTCTTT
.	.	TRBV5-1	TRBJ2-5	CASSWVWGEQETQYF	TGCGCCAGCAGCTGGGTATGGGGGGAGCAAGAGACCCAGTACTTC
.	.	TRBV24-1	TRBJ2-5	CATSRSGLLETQYF	TGTGCCACCAGTCGATCGGGTTTACTTGAGACCCAGTACTTC
.	.	TRBV12-5	TRBJ1-2	CASGPTGSNYGYTF	TGTGCTAGTGGTCCCACAGGTTCTAACTATGGCTACACCTTC
.	TRBD1	TRBV5-6	TRBJ1-1	CASSLAVGQGATEAFF	TGTGCCAGCAGCTTGGCGGTGGGGCAGGGGGCCACTGAAGCTTTCTTT
.	TRBD1	TRBV19	TRBJ1-2	CASSRPGQGTYGYTF	TGTGCCAGTAGTAGACCGGGACAGGGTACCTATGGCTACACCTTC
.	TRBD1	TRBV3-1/TRBV3-2	TRBJ1-4	CASSQDRTGVGEKLFF	TGTGCCAGCAGCCAAGATAGGACAGGGGTAGGTGAAAAACTGTTTTTT
.	.	TRBV10-3	TRBJ2-7	CAISPGTYEQYF	TGTGCCATCTCGCCCGGGACCTACGAGCAGTACTTC
.	TRBD1	TRBV19	TRBJ2-7	CASSIETGMMNEQYF	TGTGCCAGTAGTATAGAGACAGGGATGATGAACGAGCAGTACTTC
.	.	TRBV29-1	TRBJ1-1	CSIWTVGNSEAFF	TGCAGCATATGGACAGTTGGGAACAGTGAAGCTTTCTTT
.	.	TRBV6-4	TRBJ2-3	CASSEQGASTDTQYF	TGTGCCAGCAGTGAACAGGGTGCTAGCACAGATACGCAGTATTTT
.	.	TRBV25-1	TRBJ1-4	CASSVSEKLFF	TGTGCCAGCAGTGTTAGCGAAAAACTGTTTTTT
.	.	TRBV5-6	TRBJ2-2	CASSLAWRGPTGELFF	TGTGCCAGCAGCTTGGCCTGGCGGGGGCCCACCGGGGAGCTGTTTTTT
.	TRBD2	TRBV6-2/TRBV6-3	TRBJ2-7	CASSYPFGGLAGVYEQYF	TGTGCCAGCAGTTATCCGTTCGGGGGACTAGCGGGAGTCTACGAGCAGTACTTC
.	.	TRBV21-1	TRBJ2-7	CASSKEKGTGDYEQYF	TGTGCCAGCAGCAAGGAAAAGGGGACAGGCGACTACGAGCAGTACTTC